A single sample is the source of the 21 T cell receptor beta chains below, sequenced in a study of T-cell memory formation after mild COVID-19. One entry per CDR3 protein, called by TCRdb with MiXCR from the 5' RACE reads. The sample shows 340,000 or so distinct CDR3 sequences, 10% to 15% of them seen only once. Sample: PBMCs or a T cell subset sorted from them (not recorded which). The receptors shown here come from a young man who had mild COVID-19 (a few samples of this study predate the infection). Cell type and time point are not known.

This clonotype was counted only a few times. The J gene is TRBJ1-1, the V gene TRBV6-5; D gene unclear. Trimming left V 0 bases short and J 0 bases short, with 11 bases between. The CDR3 is 16 residues long. The germline CDR1 and CDR2 sequences are MNHEY and SVGAGI. This CDR3 reads CASSYSSPEVNTEAFF. The CDR3 nucleotides are TGTGCCAGCAGTTACTCTAGCCCGGAGGTGAACACTGAAGCTTTCTTT.

The chain has TRBV7-2 and TRBJ1-1; 9 positions agree with TRBD1. The V gene end was trimmed by 3 bases and the J gene end by 4 bases; junction bases not matched to a gene: 6. Germline CDR1 is SGHTA and CDR2 is FQGNSA. The CDR3 contains 15 residues. The CDR3: CASSLSGTGFTEAFF. In nucleotides, the CDR3 is TGTGCCAGCAGCTTGTCCGGGACAGGGTTCACTGAAGCTTTCTTT.

The chain has TRBV7-2 and TRBJ2-1, with 11 positions matching TRBD2. Germline CDR1 reads SGHTA; CDR2 reads FQGNSA. The CDR3 length is 15 residues. The J segment lost 8 bases and the V segment lost 3 bases, leaving 6 bases of the junction unmatched. The CDR3, as DNA: TGTGCCAGCAGCTTTAGCGGGGGGGCGGCGGATGAGCAGTTCTTC. This encodes CASSFSGGAADEQFF. Drawing the rest from reference TRBV7-2 and TRBJ2-1, the complete variable domain is GAGVSQSPSNKVTEKGKDVELRCDPISGHTALYWYRQSLGQGLEFLIYFQGNSAPDKSGLPSDRFSAERTGGSVSTLTIQRTQQEDSAVYLCASSFSGGAADEQFFGPGTRLTVL.

Ten or more counts support this clonotype. The rearrangement uses TRBV11-1 and TRBJ1-1; D call uncertain. V lost 5 bases and J 2 bases, leaving 3 bases between the germline ends. Germline V CDR1 and CDR2: SGHAT, FQDESV (reference sequence). The CDR3 spans 11 residues. CDR3 nucleotides: TGTGCCAGCAGCACTAACACTGAAGCTTTCTTT. Encoded protein: CASSTNTEAFF.

This clonotype was picked up one time. The chain's CDR3 is CASSLGSSPNEKLFF. The CDR3 DNA is TGTGCCAGCAGCTTAGGTAGCTCTCCTAATGAAAAACTGTTTTTT. The V call is TRBV7-9, the J call TRBJ1-4; D is undetermined. The V end lost 1 base, the J end lost 3 bases, and 9 bases lay between the germline ends. This CDR3 is 15 amino acids long. The germline V gene has CDR1 SEHNR and CDR2 FQNEAQ (reference sequence).

This chain connects TRBV27 to TRBJ2-2; TRBD1 is a possible D gene (6 bases). Deletions cut 0 bases from V and 5 bases from J, with 16 bases between. This CDR3 is 17 amino acids long. Germline loops: CDR1 MNHEY, CDR2 SMNVEV (reference sequence). Here the CDR3 DNA reads TGTGCCAGCAGTTTATCGCAGGCAGGGGAGTGGACCGGGGAGCTGTTTTTT. It specifies CASSLSQAGEWTGELFF.

This clonotype was seen many times. The rearrangement links TRBV5-1 to TRBJ1-1; 10 bases agree with TRBD1. Germline values: CDR1 SGHRS, CDR2 YFSETQ. The length of the CDR3 is 19 residues. V lost 0 bases to trimming and J lost 1 base; unmatched junction nucleotides: 12. CDR3 nucleotide sequence: TGCGCCAGCAGCTTGGTAGGGACAGGGGTGCGAAAGGGGAACACTGAAGCTTTCTTT. Translating gives CASSLVGTGVRKGNTEAFF.

In this sample, this clonotype turned up a few times. The J gene is TRBJ1-1, the V gene TRBV12-3 or TRBV12-4; TRBD1 aligns across 8 bases. This CDR3 is 14 amino acids long. J lost 1 base, V lost 6 bases, and 4 bases had no gene match. CDR3 protein: CASSWTGTNTEAFF. CDR3 bases: TGTGCCAGCAGCTGGACAGGGACGAACACTGAAGCTTTCTTT.

This clonotype was detected ten times or more. The chain is built from TRBV11-2 and TRBJ2-1; no clear D gene. This CDR3 has 12 amino acids. CDR1 and CDR2 from the germline V gene are SGHAT and FQNNGV. The V gene lost 1 base and the J gene lost 6 bases, with 4 bases spanning the gap. The CDR3 reads CASSLGRNEQFF. The CDR3, as DNA: TGTGCCAGCAGCTTAGGACGCAATGAGCAGTTCTTC.

This clonotype was picked up a small number of times. The rearrangement links TRBV9 to TRBJ2-7; D may be TRBD1 (6 bases). CDR1 is SGDLS, CDR2 YYNGEE, per germline. V lost 2 bases to trimming and J lost 0 bases, with 21 bases between them. The CDR3 length is 18 residues. The CDR3 sequence: CASSVSLGNRDRSYEQYV. For the CDR3, the DNA is TGTGCCAGCAGCGTCAGTTTGGGGAACAGGGACCGCTCCTACGAGCAGTACGTC.

The V and J genes are TRBV24-1 and TRBJ1-4; D call uncertain. Trimming left V 5 bases short and J 4 bases short, with 7 bases between. Germline values: CDR1 KGHDR, CDR2 SFDVKD. This CDR3 is 13 amino acids long. DNA for the CDR3: TGTGCCACCAGTGGCCGGCTTAATGAAAAACTGTTTTTT. It is translated as CATSGRLNEKLFF.

This clonotype was seen ten or more times. As DNA, the CDR3 is TGTGCCAGCAGCTTCCGTCCGGCCAAGACCACAGATACGCAGTATTTT. Translating it yields CASSFRPAKTTDTQYF. This sequence joins TRBV7-2 and TRBJ2-3; D gene uncertain. Germline CDR1 is SGHTA and CDR2 is FQGNSA. V was shortened by 3 bases and J by 2 bases, with 15 bases between the two germline ends. This CDR3 region has 16 residues.

Comment on this clonotype: At one of its ends the junction is not consistent with the germline gene, which may arise from a read error. The CDR3 reads CASSLSGTGGGTYTQYF. CDR3 DNA sequence: TGCGCCAGCAGCCTATCCGGGACAGGGGGTGGCACATATACGCAGTATTTT. The genes are TRBV5-1 and TRBJ2-3, with 11 bases fitting TRBD1. The CDR3 covers 17 residues. From germline, CDR1 is SGHRS and CDR2 YFSETQ.

This clonotype has only a few counts. The rearrangement links TRBV9 to TRBJ2-2; D is ambiguous. The CDR3 consists of 14 residues. Germline lookup yields CDR1 SGDLS and CDR2 YYNGEE. Trimming took 0 bases from V and 4 from J, leaving 7 bases between them. Here the CDR3 DNA reads TGTGCCAGCAGCGTAGAGATGGGCACCGGGGAGCTGTTTTTT. Amino acid sequence: CASSVEMGTGELFF.

Many counts were recorded for this clonotype. V usage is TRBV2 and J usage is TRBJ2-3; TRBD2 aligns across 7 bases. The germline CDR1 and CDR2 sequences are SNHLY and FYNNEI. The CDR3 totals 13 residues. The V gene end was trimmed by 5 bases and the J gene end by 6 bases; junction bases not matched to a gene: 5. The CDR3 DNA sequence: TGTGCCAGCAGTCCGACTAGCAGGGATACGCAGTATTTT. This sequence encodes CASSPTSRDTQYF.

This clonotype was counted a few times. This chain links TRBV12-3 or TRBV12-4 with TRBJ1-6, with a possible D match to TRBD1 (5 bases). The V gene lost 3 bases and the J gene lost 6 bases, with 15 bases spanning the gap. The CDR3 is 16 amino acids. CDR3 sequence: CASSLYPGGFNSPLHF. CDR3 sequence (DNA): TGTGCCAGCAGTTTGTACCCGGGGGGATTTAATTCACCCCTCCACTTT.

This clonotype has more than one count but fewer than ten. The chain couples TRBV5-4 to TRBJ1-2, with D hard to call. V lost 1 base and J 6 bases, leaving 13 bases between the germline ends. The V gene's germline CDR1 is SGHNT and CDR2 YYREEE (reference sequence). The CDR3 consists of 14 residues. The CDR3, as DNA: TGTGCCAGCAGCTTGCGGACCGCCACTCATGGCTACACCTTC. Its protein is CASSLRTATHGYTF.

This chain links TRBV25-1 with TRBJ2-1; D is possibly TRBD1 or TRBD2 (5 bases each). CDR3 size: 15 residues. The V and J ends lost 2 bases and 6 bases respectively, with 14 bases between them. Germline-derived CDR1 and CDR2 are MGHDK and SYGVNS. CDR3 sequence: CASSESGAGGNEQFF. CDR3 nucleotide sequence: TGTGCCAGCAGTGAAAGTGGGGCTGGGGGCAATGAGCAGTTCTTC.

This clonotype was recorded a few times. The gene calls are TRBV3-1 and TRBJ2-1, with D possibly matching TRBD2 (6 bases). Germline loops: CDR1 LGHDT, CDR2 YNNKEL (reference sequence). Between the trimmed V and J ends, which lost 4 bases and 9 bases, there was a span of 16 bases. CDR3 length equals 14 residues. In DNA form, the CDR3 reads TGTGCCAGCAGCCGGGAAACGGGGGAGGTTGAGCAGTTCTTC. Encoded protein: CASSRETGEVEQFF.

The chain recombines TRBV6-1 with TRBJ1-2; TRBD1 matches 9 bases. The V gene's germline CDR1 is MNHNS and CDR2 SASEGT. The CDR3 is made up of 15 amino acids. J gave up 8 bases and V 2 bases, and 9 bases lay outside the gene matches. The CDR3 region is CASSELGQGRSGYTF. DNA of the CDR3: TGTGCCAGCAGTGAACTGGGACAGGGACGGAGCGGCTACACCTTC.

Ten or more counts support this clonotype. V gene TRBV5-5 combines with J gene TRBJ2-1; weak D call: TRBD1 (5 bases). CDR1 SGHKS and CDR2 YYEKEE come from the germline V gene (reference sequence). The CDR3 runs 16 residues. V gave up 1 base and J gave up 0 bases, with 11 bases separating them. The CDR3 reads CASSLRQGSSYNEQFF. The CDR3 nucleotides read TGTGCCAGCAGCTTGCGGCAGGGTAGCTCCTACAATGAGCAGTTCTTC.